The 10 T cell receptor beta chains in this list originate from one sample, sequenced in a study of chemoradiotherapy in HPV16-positive cancers (dated by TCRdb to the early 2020s). Library preparation was by the immunoSEQ multiplex PCR assay. TCRdb carries this immuneACCESS record with in-frame sequences only. Its versions omit some clonotypes, under half of them owing to an unresolved V gene in the studies checked, with the rest unexplained. This sample comprises approximately 32,000 clones, about 89% of them detected only once. In total, the top ten clones hold 3.1% of the sample. The specimen was blood, collected from a patient who underwent chemoradiotherapy. Every receptor here comes from a human donor with HPV-associated anogenital cancer.

V and J are TRBV6-5 and TRBJ1-6; a weak D match, TRBD1 (6 bases). The CDR3 consists of 16 residues. CDR1 and CDR2 from the germline V gene are MNHEY and SVGAGI. Trimming removed 0 bases from V and 13 bases from J, with 19 bases in between. This CDR3 reads CASSYSTPDSFPPLHF. The CDR3 coding sequence is TGTGCCAGCAGTTACTCGACCCCGGACAGTTTTCCTCCCCTCCACTTT.

This clone was detected once. The chain couples TRBV5-6 to TRBJ2-7; D remains unclear. Germline V gene sequence: CDR1 SGHDT, CDR2 YYEEEE. CDR3 length equals 14 residues. The ends were cut back, 2 bases at V and 0 bases at J, with 9 bases in the middle. In nucleotides, the CDR3 is TGTGCCAGCAGCTTTTATGGGTTCTCCTACGAGCAGTACTTC. It encodes CASSFYGFSYEQYF.

This sequence joins TRBV11-3 and TRBJ2-3; 10 bases align to TRBD2. V lost 6 bases, J lost 2 bases, and 8 bases stayed unmatched. The CDR3 sequence is 16 residues long. Germline CDR1 and CDR2: SGHNT and YENEEA. The CDR3 region has the DNA TGTGCCAGCAGTTATACCCTAGCGGGAGACACAGATACGCAGTATTTT. Translating it yields CASSYTLAGDTDTQYF.

For the CDR3, the DNA is TGTGCCAGCAGTTACTCGGGGCGGTCGGGCTACACCTTC. It translates to CASSYSGRSGYTF. The chain recombines TRBV6-5 with TRBJ1-2; D is possibly TRBD1 (5 bases). Germline V gene data show CDR1 as MNHEY and CDR2 as SVGAGI. The CDR3 runs to 13 residues. V was pared by 0 bases and J by 8 bases, with 10 bases between.

The chain links TRBV14 to TRBJ2-5; 7 nucleotides align to TRBD1. The CDR3 is 18 amino acids. The V segment lost 1 base and the J segment 1 base; nucleotides outside the gene matches: 12. The germline CDR1 and CDR2 sequences are SGHDN and FVKESK. CDR3 DNA sequence: TGTGCCAGCAGCCAAGGGTACATTAGGGGGACAGCCCAAGAGACCCAGTACTTC. Protein sequence: CASSQGYIRGTAQETQYF.

Worth noting for this clone: Other DNA variants within this sample encode the same CDR3. V usage is TRBV7-2 and J usage is TRBJ2-7; the match to TRBD2 covers 7 bases. This CDR3 contains 14 residues. In germline, CDR1 is SGHTA, CDR2 FQGNSA. Trimming cost V 0 bases and J 2 bases; bases outside gene matches: 1. The CDR3: CASSLAGGAYEQYF. The CDR3 region has the DNA TGTGCCAGCAGCTTAGCGGGGGGGGCCTACGAGCAGTACTTC. The full variable domain, rest sourced from reference TRBV7-2 and TRBJ2-7, is GAGVSQSPSNKVTEKGKDVELRCDPISGHTALYWYRQSLGQGLEFLIYFQGNSAPDKSGLPSDRFSAERTGGSVSTLTIQRTQQEDSAVYLCASSLAGGAYEQYFGPGTRLTVT.

The chain links TRBV7-6 to TRBJ2-2; unclear D gene. CDR1 SGHVS and CDR2 FNYEAQ come from the germline V gene. This CDR3 has 12 residues. The V end was cut by 6 bases, the J end by 7 bases, with 9 bases between. CDR3 protein: CASSRIDGELFF. The CDR3 region has the DNA TGTGCCAGCAGTCGTATTGACGGGGAGCTGTTTTTT.

The chain recombines TRBV12-5 with TRBJ2-7, with D hard to call. The CDR3 covers 13 residues. V dropped 0 bases and J dropped 1 base, with 4 bases sitting between them. Germline V CDR1 and CDR2: LGHNT, FRNRAP. The CDR3 nucleotides read TGTGCTAGTGGTTTGGTACGTTCCTACGAGCAGTACTTC. It translates to CASGLVRSYEQYF.

This clone was found once. J is TRBJ2-5 and V is TRBV6-1; 11 bases map to TRBD1. Germline CDR1 is MNHNS and CDR2 is SASEGT. V gave up 7 bases and J gave up 7 bases; unmatched junction bases: 5. The CDR3 covers 13 residues. The CDR3 loop is CASTLGQGGTQYF. The DNA for the CDR3 is TGTGCCAGCACCTTGGGACAGGGGGGGACCCAGTACTTC.

The chain uses TRBV6-1 and TRBJ2-7, with D unresolved. This CDR3 contains 14 residues. Germline assignment: CDR1 MNHNS and CDR2 SASEGT. Trimming pared 0 bases from V and 4 bases from J, leaving 10 bases between. The CDR3 reads CASSEAGFFYEQYF. The CDR3 region has the DNA TGTGCCAGCAGTGAAGCGGGGTTCTTTTACGAGCAGTACTTC.